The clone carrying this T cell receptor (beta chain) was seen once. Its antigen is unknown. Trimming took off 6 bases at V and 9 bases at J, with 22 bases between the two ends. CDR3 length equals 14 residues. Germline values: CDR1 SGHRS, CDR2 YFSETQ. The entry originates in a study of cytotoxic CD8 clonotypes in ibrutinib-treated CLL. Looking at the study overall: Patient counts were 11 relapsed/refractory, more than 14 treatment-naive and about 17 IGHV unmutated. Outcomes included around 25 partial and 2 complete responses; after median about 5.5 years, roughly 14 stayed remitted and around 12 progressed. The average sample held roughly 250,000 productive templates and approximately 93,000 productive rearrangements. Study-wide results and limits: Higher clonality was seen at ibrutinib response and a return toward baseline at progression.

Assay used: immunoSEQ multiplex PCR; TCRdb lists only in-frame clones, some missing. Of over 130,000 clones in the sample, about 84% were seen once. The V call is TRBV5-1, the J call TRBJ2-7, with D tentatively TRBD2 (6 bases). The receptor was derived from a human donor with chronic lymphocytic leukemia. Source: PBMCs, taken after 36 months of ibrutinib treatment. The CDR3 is CASNPIPGEVVQYF. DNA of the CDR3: TGCGCCAGCAACCCGATTCCGGGGGAGGTGGTGCAGTACTTC.